Below are 30 T cell receptor beta chains sequenced from a single sample in a study of monozygotic twins with inflammatory bowel disease. Reanalyzing the 5' RACE reads, TCRdb keeps one entry per CDR3 protein, without DNA. This specimen shows 330,000 or so distinct CDR3 sequences; the ten leading clones hold under 2.5%. Sequencing used blood. Receptor source: a human donor with ulcerative colitis or Crohn's disease, or a healthy co-twin of an affected twin (not recorded which).

V and J are TRBV7-9 and TRBJ2-1. The CDR3 has 14 amino acids. Germline CDR1 and CDR2: SEHNR and FQNEAQ (reference sequence). CDR3 in amino acids: CASSPLTTYNEQFF.

CDR3 in amino acids: CSVGGRDTHEQLF. The chain has TRBV29-1 and TRBJ2-1; TCRdb proposes TRBD2, but this gene call is untestable without DNA. The CDR3 contains 13 residues. Germline assignment: CDR1 SQVTM and CDR2 ANQGSEA.

This rearrangement joins TRBV6-2 or TRBV6-3 to TRBJ1-5. Germline V gives CDR1 MNHEY, CDR2 SVGEGT. This CDR3 region has 16 residues. The CDR3 loop is CASSYSLAQVDQPQHF.

The genes are TRBV6-1 and TRBJ1-4; no DNA is available, so the TRBD1 call from TCRdb remains unchecked. Germline V gives CDR1 MNHNS, CDR2 SASEGT. The CDR3 totals 15 residues. CDR3 amino acids: CASSEGRQGGEKLFF.

V usage is TRBV28 and J usage is TRBJ1-2; there is no DNA to check the TCRdb D call of TRBD1. The germline V gene encodes CDR1 MDHEN and CDR2 SYDVKM. The CDR3 sequence is 13 residues long. This CDR3 is CASSSPGVYGYTF.

CDR3 protein: CSVLPVREGPDTQYF. This sequence joins TRBV29-1 and TRBJ2-3; absent DNA, TCRdb's TRBD2 call cannot be checked. From germline, CDR1 is SQVTM and CDR2 ANQGSEA. There are 15 residues in the CDR3.

The chain employs TRBV5-1 and TRBJ2-1; TCRdb returns TRBD2, unconfirmable since there is no DNA. This CDR3 has 15 amino acids. From germline, CDR1 is SGHRS and CDR2 YFSETQ. The CDR3 loop is CASSPMGLGVNEQFF.

The V and J genes are TRBV19 and TRBJ2-5. The germline V gene encodes CDR1 LNHDA and CDR2 SQIVND (reference sequence). The CDR3 extends over 14 amino acids. CDR3 sequence: CASRPPGSQETQYF.

V gene TRBV20-1 combines with J gene TRBJ2-2; TCRdb gives TRBD1 as the D gene, but with no DNA this cannot be confirmed. This CDR3 contains 16 residues. From germline, CDR1 is DFQATT and CDR2 SNEGSKA (reference sequence). The CDR3 protein is CSAQGTVPSNTGELFF.

V usage is TRBV3-1 and J usage is TRBJ2-1. This CDR3 has 14 residues. CDR1 and CDR2 (germline): LGHDT, YNNKEL (reference sequence). The CDR3: CASSQSSLMTGQFF.

The chain joins TRBV27 to TRBJ1-2. The CDR3 covers 13 residues. Germline values: CDR1 MNHEY, CDR2 SMNVEV (reference sequence). The CDR3 loop reads CASSSRSDYGYTF.

V gene TRBV20-1 combines with J gene TRBJ1-3; TCRdb gives TRBD1 as the D gene, but with no DNA this cannot be confirmed. The germline CDR1 and CDR2 sequences are DFQATT and SNEGSKA (reference sequence). The CDR3 is made up of 13 amino acids. The chain's CDR3 is CSATGTSGNTIYF.

This sequence joins TRBV4-3 and TRBJ1-3; no DNA is available, so the TRBD1 call from TCRdb remains unchecked. The CDR3 loop spans 16 amino acids. Looked up from germline, CDR1 is LGHNA and CDR2 is YSLEER. This chain's CDR3 is CASSQGRALSGNTIYF.

The chain is built from TRBV6-1 and TRBJ2-5; TCRdb selects TRBD1, and the lack of DNA leaves this call unchecked. Per the germline V gene, CDR1 is MNHNS and CDR2 is SASEGT. The CDR3 is made up of 13 amino acids. This CDR3 reads CAAGTGPRETQYF.

The gene calls are TRBV6-2 or TRBV6-3 and TRBJ1-2; TCRdb indicates TRBD1, and absent DNA this call remains unverified. CDR3 size: 13 residues. Germline V gene lookup returns CDR1 MNHEY and CDR2 SVGEGT. CDR3 protein: CASRWTGAYGYTF.

The V gene is TRBV9, the J gene TRBJ2-3; TCRdb returns TRBD1, unconfirmable since there is no DNA. The germline V gene has CDR1 SGDLS and CDR2 YYNGEE. The CDR3 is 14 amino acids. CDR3 in amino acids: CASSRGQRGDTQYF.

The genes are TRBV5-1 and TRBJ1-5; the TCRdb call, TRBD1, lacks DNA for checking. CDR3 size: 16 residues. Germline lookup yields CDR1 SGHRS and CDR2 YFSETQ. Here the CDR3 reads CASSPSGQYSNQPQHF.

The J gene is TRBJ2-5, the V gene TRBV11-1; there is no DNA to check the TCRdb D call of TRBD1. CDR3 length: 14 residues. From germline, CDR1 is SGHAT and CDR2 FQDESV (reference sequence). The chain's CDR3 is CASSPHRQAETQYF.

This rearrangement joins TRBV20-1 to TRBJ1-1. This CDR3 has 14 amino acids. The V gene's germline CDR1 is DFQATT and CDR2 SNEGSKA (reference sequence). CDR3 residues: CSARVGSMNTEAFF.

This chain links TRBV12-3 or TRBV12-4 with TRBJ2-6; TCRdb's D call, TRBD1, is unchecked because there is no DNA. The CDR3 is 13 amino acids. The CDR3 spells CAVRVSGANVLTF.

V and J are TRBV29-1 and TRBJ2-5; TCRdb designates TRBD1, a call that cannot be tested without DNA. The germline V gene has CDR1 SQVTM and CDR2 ANQGSEA. This CDR3 spans 12 amino acids. CDR3 protein: CSESREGETQYF.

V usage is TRBV5-1 and J usage is TRBJ2-3. The CDR3 extends over 13 amino acids. From germline, CDR1 is SGHRS and CDR2 YFSETQ. The CDR3: CASSRDKTDTQYF.

V usage is TRBV28 and J usage is TRBJ1-4; TCRdb designates TRBD1, a call that cannot be tested without DNA. Per germline, CDR1 MDHEN and CDR2 SYDVKM. The CDR3 covers 14 residues. This CDR3 reads CASSLGTVEAKLFF. Based on the CDR3 plus reference TRBV28 and TRBJ1-4, the full variable domain is DVKVTQSSRYLVKRTGEKVFLECVQDMDHENMFWYRQDPGLGLRLIYFSYDVKMKEKGDIPEGYSVSREKKERFSLILESASTNQTSMYLCASSLGTVEAKLFFGSGTQLSVL.

This rearrangement joins TRBV10-1 to TRBJ2-1. CDR1 is WNHNN, CDR2 SYGVQD, per germline (reference sequence). The CDR3 contains 15 residues. CDR3 sequence: CASSELREGLNEQFF.

The chain recombines TRBV30 with TRBJ2-2; the D call from TCRdb, TRBD1, cannot be confirmed without DNA. Germline V CDR1 and CDR2: GTSNPN, SVGIG (reference sequence). The CDR3 covers 16 residues. The CDR3 spells CAWSPGTAMNTGELFF.

The chain is built from TRBV28 and TRBJ2-3. The length of the CDR3 is 16 residues. CDR1 is MDHEN and CDR2 is SYDVKM in the germline V gene. The CDR3 region is CASSPTTRSGTDTQYF.

The chain carries TRBV27 and TRBJ1-2; TCRdb names TRBD1, which stays unverified in the absence of DNA. The CDR3 extends over 15 amino acids. Germline-derived CDR1 and CDR2 are MNHEY and SMNVEV (reference sequence). CDR3 residues: CASRAGAGRGVGYTF.

The V and J genes are TRBV20-1 and TRBJ1-4; TCRdb proposes TRBD1, but this gene call is untestable without DNA. CDR1 and CDR2 from the germline V gene are DFQATT and SNEGSKA (reference sequence). This CDR3 is 17 amino acids long. The CDR3 here is CSARRLTSAGGGEKLFF.

This chain uses TRBV27 with TRBJ1-2; TCRdb's D call, TRBD1, is unchecked because there is no DNA. Germline CDR1 and CDR2: MNHEY and SMNVEV (reference sequence). This CDR3 is built from 15 residues. The CDR3 reads CASRRPSGTGEGYTF.

The rearrangement uses TRBV11-2 and TRBJ2-3. In germline, CDR1 is SGHAT, CDR2 FQNNGV. The CDR3 covers 15 residues. The CDR3 loop reads CASSLEWEVGDTQYF.